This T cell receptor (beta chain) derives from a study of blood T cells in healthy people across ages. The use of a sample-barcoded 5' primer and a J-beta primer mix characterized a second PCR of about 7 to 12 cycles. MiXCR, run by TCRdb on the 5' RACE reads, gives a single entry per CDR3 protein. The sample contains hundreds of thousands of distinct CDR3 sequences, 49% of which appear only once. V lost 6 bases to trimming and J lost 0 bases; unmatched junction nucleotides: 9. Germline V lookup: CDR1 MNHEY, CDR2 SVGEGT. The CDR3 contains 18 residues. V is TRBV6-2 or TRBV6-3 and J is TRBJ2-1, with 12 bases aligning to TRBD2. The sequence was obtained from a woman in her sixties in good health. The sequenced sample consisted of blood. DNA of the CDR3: TGTGCCAGCAGACCGGGACTAGCGGGCCTGATCTCCTACAATGAGCAGTTCTTC. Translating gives CASRPGLAGLISYNEQFF.